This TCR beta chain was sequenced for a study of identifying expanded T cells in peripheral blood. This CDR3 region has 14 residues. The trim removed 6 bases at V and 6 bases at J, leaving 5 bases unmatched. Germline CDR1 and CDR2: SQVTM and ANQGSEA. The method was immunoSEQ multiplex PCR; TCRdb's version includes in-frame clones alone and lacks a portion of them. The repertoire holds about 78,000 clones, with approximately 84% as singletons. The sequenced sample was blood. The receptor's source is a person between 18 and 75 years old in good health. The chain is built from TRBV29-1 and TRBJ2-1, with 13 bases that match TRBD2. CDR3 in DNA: TGCAGCGTCCAGGGACTAGCGGGGACCAATGAGCAGTTCTTC. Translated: CSVQGLAGTNEQFF.